These 16 T cell receptor beta chains share one sample of origin, sequenced in a study of blood T cell repertoires in COVID-19 (dated by TCRdb to 2018 to 2021). The library was generated by the immunoSEQ multiplex PCR assay. Imported from immuneACCESS, the table was reduced by TCRdb to in-frame sequences with V and J called. These copies leave out some clones; in studies compared against another copy, an unresolved V gene accounts for under half, and the cause of the remainder is not known. Recorded for this sample are 15,000 to 20,000 clones; roughly four fifths of them occurred a single time. The ten largest clones capture 5.5% to 7% of the sample. The sample comprised peripheral blood. The receptors derive from a human donor in a cohort sampled during active COVID-19.

The chain couples TRBV6-6 to TRBJ1-4; D call uncertain. The length of the CDR3 is 20 residues. Germline loops: CDR1 MNHNY, CDR2 SVGAGI (reference sequence). The V end lost 6 bases, the J end lost 0 bases, and 26 bases lay between the germline ends. The CDR3 protein is CASSLNFQALYLSTNEKLFF. The CDR3 DNA follows: TGTGCCAGCAGCCTTAACTTCCAAGCCCTTTACCTTTCAACTAATGAAAAACTGTTTTTT.

This clone was observed a few times. The chain recombines TRBV6-4 with TRBJ2-1; no firm D call. The CDR3 runs 15 residues. Per germline, CDR1 MRHNA and CDR2 SNTAGT. V was trimmed by 2 bases and J by 0 bases, leaving 8 bases between them. The DNA for the CDR3 is TGTGCCAGCAGTGACAGTCCTAGCTCCTACAATGAGCAGTTCTTC. Its protein product is CASSDSPSSYNEQFF.

The chain couples TRBV11-2 to TRBJ2-7; 8 nucleotides match TRBD1. CDR3 length: 16 residues. V shed 1 base, J shed 0 bases, and the junction held 5 bases outside the gene matches. The V gene's germline CDR1 is SGHAT and CDR2 FQNNGV. CDR3 coding DNA: TGTGCCAGCAGCTTAGTACCTGGGACAGGCTCCTACGAGCAGTACTTC. Translating it yields CASSLVPGTGSYEQYF.

The rearrangement links TRBV7-9 to TRBJ2-5; TRBD1 agrees at 12 bases. The germline V gene encodes CDR1 SEHNR and CDR2 FQNEAQ (reference sequence). V shed 2 bases and J 6 bases; nucleotides not matched to a gene: 7. The CDR3 runs to 16 residues. The CDR3, as DNA: TGTGCCAGCAGCTTATCCGGGACAGGGGGCATGAAGACCCAGTACTTC. Its translation is CASSLSGTGGMKTQYF.

The chain is built from TRBV15 and TRBJ2-3, with D possibly matching TRBD2 (5 bases). The CDR3 sequence is 11 residues long. V was pared by 8 bases and J by 2 bases, with 5 bases between. CDR1 is LNHNV, CDR2 YYDKDF, per germline (reference sequence). CDR3 sequence: CATRDTDTQYF. The CDR3 bases are TGTGCCACCCGGGACACAGATACGCAGTATTTT. Combining the CDR3 with reference TRBV15 and TRBJ2-3 gives the whole variable domain DAMVIQNPRYQVTQFGKPVTLSCSQTLNHNVMYWYQQKSSQAPKLLFHYYDKDFNNEADTPDNFQSRRPNTSFCFLDIRSPGLGDTAMYLCATRDTDTQYFGPGTRLTVL.

This clone appeared a single time. The genes are TRBV11-1 and TRBJ2-1; the match to TRBD2 covers 10 bases. With 4 bases clipped from V and 7 bases from J, the junction kept 7 bases outside the gene matches. Germline CDR1 and CDR2: SGHAT and FQDESV (reference sequence). CDR3 size: 15 residues. CDR3 sequence: CASSSLAGVGNEQFF. The CDR3 DNA sequence: TGTGCCAGCAGCTCCCTAGCGGGAGTGGGGAATGAGCAGTTCTTC.

The chain recombines TRBV28 with TRBJ2-3, with a tentative D call TRBD1 (6 bases). Germline V lookup: CDR1 MDHEN, CDR2 SYDVKM. The CDR3 covers 17 residues. V lost 4 bases, J lost 3 bases, and 20 bases lay in between. For the CDR3, the DNA is TGTGCCAGCAGTTCCGACAGGCTAGCAAGGGGTACAGATACGCAGTATTTT. Amino acid sequence: CASSSDRLARGTDTQYF.

About this clone: Other DNA sequences in this sample translate to the same CDR3. This rearrangement joins TRBV6-4 to TRBJ2-3; 11 bases match TRBD2. Germline trimming cut 5 bases from V and 4 bases from J; bases unmatched to any gene: 5. This CDR3 has 15 residues. Germline V lookup: CDR1 MRHNA, CDR2 SNTAGT. The CDR3 coding sequence is TGTGCCAGCAGTACCGGGACTAGCGGTCCAGATACGCAGTATTTT. This translates into CASSTGTSGPDTQYF.

In the case of this clone: One end of the junction varies from germline; a read error may be responsible. Other DNA sequences in the sample encode the same CDR3. This chain uses TRBV7-7 with TRBJ2-5, with TRBD2 matching 13 bases. Germline-derived CDR1 and CDR2 are SSHAT and FNYEAQ (reference sequence). CDR3 size: 17 residues. CDR3 DNA sequence: TGTGCTAGCAGCTTAGGAAGACTAGCGGGGGGCCAAGAGACCCAGTACTTC. Protein product: CASSLGRLAGGQETQYF. Full variable domain (remainder filled in from reference TRBV7-7 and TRBJ2-5): GAGVSQSPRYKVTKRGQDVTLRCDPISSHATLYWYQQALGQGPEFLTYFNYEAQPDKSGLPSDRFSAERPEGSISTLTIQRTEQRDSAMYRCASSLGRLAGGQETQYFGPGTRLLVL.

The rearrangement uses TRBV3-1 (or the pseudogene TRBV3-2) and TRBJ2-5; TRBD2 might be the D (5 bases). Trimming removed 1 base from V and 4 bases from J, with 10 bases in between. Germline assignment: CDR1 LGHDT and CDR2 YNNKEL (reference sequence). The CDR3 loop spans 14 amino acids. The CDR3 protein is CASSQGSGRETQYF. CDR3 nucleotide sequence: TGTGCCAGCAGCCAAGGCAGTGGGAGAGAGACCCAGTACTTC.

The rearrangement links TRBV24-1 to TRBJ2-1, with 10 bases that match TRBD2. Trimming removed 3 bases from V and 4 bases from J; junction bases left unmatched: 5. The CDR3 is 16 residues long. Germline CDR1 and CDR2: KGHDR and SFDVKD. The CDR3, as DNA: TGTGCCACCAGTGATACAGCGGGAGGGAGGTACAATGAGCAGTTCTTC. Translated, it gives CATSDTAGGRYNEQFF.

J is TRBJ2-1 and V is TRBV18, with D perhaps matching TRBD2 (6 bases). The V and J ends lost 6 bases and 6 bases respectively, with 9 bases between them. This CDR3 contains 12 residues. Germline CDR1 KGHSH, CDR2 LQKENI. CDR3 loop: CASSRTTNEQFF. DNA of the CDR3: TGTGCCAGCTCGCGGACTACCAATGAGCAGTTCTTC.

A few counts support this clone. The chain employs TRBV30 and TRBJ1-4; D not resolved. The CDR3 has 13 residues. Germline V CDR1 and CDR2: GTSNPN, SVGIG (reference sequence). Trimming took off 0 bases at V and 10 bases at J, with 12 bases between the two ends. The CDR3 DNA follows: TGTGCCTGGAGTGTACGGGTTGTGGGAAAACTGTTTTTT. This encodes CAWSVRVVGKLFF.

This clone occurred once. V usage is TRBV4-1 and J usage is TRBJ2-1; 13 bases map to TRBD2. With 4 bases clipped from V and 10 bases from J, the junction kept 1 base outside the gene matches. Germline V gene data show CDR1 as MGHRA and CDR2 as YSYEKL. This CDR3 region has 13 residues. CDR3 loop: CASSPGLAGEQFF. CDR3 nucleotides: TGCGCCAGCAGCCCGGGACTAGCGGGGGAGCAGTTCTTC.

The chain links TRBV7-3 to TRBJ2-1, with 7 bases matching TRBD2. The CDR3 is 12 residues long. Per the germline V gene, CDR1 is SGHTA and CDR2 is FQGTGA. V was clipped by 5 bases and J by 13 bases; unmatched bases: 8. CDR3 residues: CASSLLGGIQFF. CDR3 sequence (DNA): TGTGCCAGCAGCCTCTTGGGGGGGATCCAGTTCTTC.

The chain links TRBV19 to TRBJ1-2, with 7 bases that match TRBD1. The germline CDR1 and CDR2 sequences are LNHDA and SQIVND (reference sequence). This CDR3 contains 13 residues. V was pared by 5 bases and J by 10 bases, with 10 bases of the junction left unmatched. The CDR3 DNA follows: TGTGCCAGTAGTCCGACCGGGACAGCCCTCTACACCTTC. It encodes CASSPTGTALYTF. The full variable domain, rest sourced from reference TRBV19 and TRBJ1-2, is DGGITQSPKYLFRKEGQNVTLSCEQNLNHDAMYWYRQDPGQGLRLIYYSQIVNDFQKGDIAEGYSVSREKKESFPLTVTSAQKNPTAFYLCASSPTGTALYTFGSGTRLTVV.